Presented here are 6 T cell receptor beta chains from one specimen sequenced in a study of shared clonotypes between healthy human individuals. TCRdb's copy holds only in-frame clones and misses some; the assay was immunoSEQ multiplex PCR. The sample yields 730,000 or so clones, 72% seen once. The sequenced sample consisted of memory CD4+ T cells sorted from blood. Documented subset: CD45RA-negative fraction. All receptors come from a woman in her 30s in good health.

This sequence joins TRBV6-1 and TRBJ1-5, with D uncertain. The CDR3 covers 17 residues. V was shortened by 1 base and J by 1 base, with 14 bases between the two germline ends. Per the germline V gene, CDR1 is MNHNS and CDR2 is SASEGT. CDR3 bases: TGTGCCAGCAGTGAAGGTTTGACCAGTTCAAGCAATCAGCCCCAGCATTTT. Protein: CASSEGLTSSSNQPQHF.

This clone was detected many times. At the DNA level, this CDR3 is encoded by other sequences in the same sample as well. The chain recombines TRBV7-2 with TRBJ1-5, with D possibly TRBD1 on 6 matching bases. This CDR3 has 13 amino acids. Trimming took off 3 bases at V and 5 bases at J, with 8 bases between the two ends. Germline V gene lookup returns CDR1 SGHTA and CDR2 FQGNSA. Here the CDR3 reads CASSFAGDQPQHF. In DNA, the CDR3 is TGTGCCAGCAGCTTCGCAGGGGATCAGCCCCAGCATTTT. The full variable domain, with the rest looked up from reference TRBV7-2 and TRBJ1-5, is GAGVSQSPSNKVTEKGKDVELRCDPISGHTALYWYRQSLGQGLEFLIYFQGNSAPDKSGLPSDRFSAERTGGSVSTLTIQRTQQEDSAVYLCASSFAGDQPQHFGDGTRLSIL.

The V gene is TRBV28, the J gene TRBJ1-6; D not resolved. Germline V gene sequence: CDR1 MDHEN, CDR2 SYDVKM. The CDR3 sequence is 13 residues long. Trimming took off 6 bases at V and 7 bases at J, with 10 bases between the two ends. The DNA for the CDR3 is TGTGCCAGCAGCGTACCAGGAAATTCACCCCTCCACTTT. Translation gives CASSVPGNSPLHF.

The V and J genes are TRBV28 and TRBJ2-7, with 9 bases fitting TRBD1. This CDR3 comprises 14 residues. Trimming took 6 bases from V and 7 from J; bases not matched to a gene: 10. Germline CDR1 and CDR2: MDHEN and SYDVKM. The chain's CDR3 is CASREPGQGEEQYF. The DNA for the CDR3 is TGTGCCAGCAGGGAACCGGGACAGGGTGAAGAGCAGTACTTC.

The V gene is TRBV7-9, the J gene TRBJ1-2; tentative D call: TRBD1 (6 bases). Deletions cut 6 bases from V and 4 bases from J, with 12 bases between. Per the germline V gene, CDR1 is SEHNR and CDR2 is FQNEAQ (reference sequence). The CDR3 spans 13 residues. Written as DNA, the CDR3 is TGTGCCAGCAGACTAACAGGGACCTATGGCTACACCTTC. This codes for CASRLTGTYGYTF. The full variable domain, with the rest looked up from reference TRBV7-9 and TRBJ1-2, is DTGVSQNPRHKITKRGQNVTFRCDPISEHNRLYWYRQTLGQGPEFLTYFQNEAQLEKSRLLSDRFSAERPKGSFSTLEIQRTEQGDSAMYLCASRLTGTYGYTFGSGTRLTVV.

V and J are TRBV18 and TRBJ2-1, with a possible D match to TRBD1 (6 bases). The germline V gene has CDR1 KGHSH and CDR2 LQKENI. This CDR3 is 16 amino acids long. The germline V and J ends were trimmed by 0 bases and 10 bases, with 19 bases remaining between them. CDR3 bases: TGTGCCAGCTCACCACCGAATTCGGATGCTAGGGGGGAGCAGTTCTTC. Translated, it gives CASSPPNSDARGEQFF.